This passage covers 27 T cell receptor beta chains from one sample sequenced in a study of shared clonotypes between healthy human individuals. The table came from immunoSEQ multiplex PCR; TCRdb's copy has only in-frame clones and leaves some out. The table lists around 1.9 million clones, 85% to 95% of them singletons, with 1.5% to 2% in the top ten. As defined, naive CD8 cells were CD45RO-negative and positively selected for CCR7, with terminally differentiated effector memory CD45RA+ cells excluded. The specimen sequenced was naive CD8+ T cells from PBMCs. Source of these receptors: a man aged 18 to 35 in good health. Some clones in this sample may be carry-over from other donors' samples.

A single count supports this clone. The genes are TRBV28 and TRBJ2-2; D remains unclear. The germline V gene has CDR1 MDHEN and CDR2 SYDVKM. There are 13 residues in the CDR3. Trimming took 3 bases from V and 6 from J, leaving 8 bases between them. As DNA, the CDR3 is TGTGCCAGCAGTTTGTCGAGACCCGGGGAGCTGTTTTTT. It codes for CASSLSRPGELFF.

Turning to this clone: In the same sample, other DNA sequences code for this CDR3. This rearrangement joins TRBV5-1 to TRBJ2-1, with D uncertain. Trimming stripped 0 bases from V and 0 bases from J, with 7 bases between. CDR1 and CDR2 from the germline V gene are SGHRS and YFSETQ. CDR3 length: 15 residues. For the CDR3, the DNA is TGCGCCAGCAGCTTGGACCGAAGCTCCTACAATGAGCAGTTCTTC. It yields the protein CASSLDRSSYNEQFF.

V usage is TRBV4-3 and J usage is TRBJ2-1, with 9 bases aligning to TRBD2. With 1 base clipped from V and 9 bases from J, the junction kept 22 bases outside the gene matches. Per germline, CDR1 LGHNA and CDR2 YSLEER. The CDR3 length is 20 residues. The CDR3 reads CASSQGPSGDLSTGLAEQFF. DNA for the CDR3: TGCGCCAGCAGCCAAGGGCCTAGCGGGGACCTATCGACTGGGCTCGCTGAGCAGTTCTTC.

This rearrangement joins TRBV6-5 to TRBJ2-7; D may be TRBD1 (6 bases). Between the trimmed V and J ends, which lost 5 bases and 0 bases, there was a span of 11 bases. This CDR3 comprises 14 residues. Per the germline V gene, CDR1 is MNHEY and CDR2 is SVGAGI. CDR3 nucleotide sequence: TGTGCCAGCAGTGAGACAGGCATCTCCTACGAGCAGTACTTC. Translation: CASSETGISYEQYF.

The chain joins TRBV5-6 to TRBJ1-2, with a possible D match to TRBD1 (5 bases). This CDR3 is built from 15 residues. Germline values: CDR1 SGHDT, CDR2 YYEEEE. V lost 2 bases and J lost 6, with 17 bases in between. The CDR3 DNA reads as TGTGCCAGCAGCTTTTATGTTGGGACTCTGAATGGCTACACCTTC. Its protein product is CASSFYVGTLNGYTF.

This clone came up once. The gene calls are TRBV27 and TRBJ1-1, with TRBD1 identical over 7 bases. The length of the CDR3 is 17 residues. Germline trimming cut 6 bases from V and 0 bases from J; bases unmatched to any gene: 13. Germline V lookup: CDR1 MNHEY, CDR2 SMNVEV (reference sequence). The CDR3 sequence: CASSQLYPGTVNTEAFF. The CDR3 bases are TGTGCCAGCAGCCAACTTTATCCCGGGACAGTGAACACTGAAGCTTTCTTT.

V and J are TRBV4-3 and TRBJ2-7, with TRBD2 as a possible D gene (7 bases). Germline lookup yields CDR1 LGHNA and CDR2 YSLEER. This CDR3 is built from 14 residues. V was cut by 1 base and J by 4 bases, with 11 bases left in between. CDR3: CASSQVGGLYEQYF. CDR3 nucleotide sequence: TGCGCCAGCAGCCAAGTCGGGGGGCTATACGAGCAGTACTTC.

The V gene is TRBV10-2, the J gene TRBJ2-2; 7 nucleotides agree with TRBD2. The CDR3 has 16 amino acids. Trimming at V came to 3 bases and at J to 1 base, leaving 5 bases not matched to a gene. Germline loops: CDR1 WSHSY, CDR2 SAAADI. The CDR3 coding sequence is TGCGCCAGCAGTGATAGACAGCGGGGGAACACCGGGGAGCTGTTTTTT. Translation gives CASSDRQRGNTGELFF.

This clone has a single count. The V and J genes are TRBV9 and TRBJ2-2, with 11 bases matching TRBD2. Germline CDR1 reads SGDLS; CDR2 reads YYNGEE. This CDR3 is built from 15 residues. V dropped 5 bases and J dropped 6; count of bases not matched to a gene: 6. In nucleotides, the CDR3 is TGTGCCAGCAGGGGGACTAGCGGAGGCTCCGGGGAGCTGTTTTTT. Its translation is CASRGTSGGSGELFF.

On this clone: Other DNA sequences in this specimen translate into the identical CDR3. The chain links TRBV7-9 to TRBJ2-7, with D unclear. This CDR3 is 12 amino acids long. Trimming removed 4 bases at V and 3 bases at J, with 7 bases between. Germline V CDR1 and CDR2: SEHNR, FQNEAQ (reference sequence). The CDR3: CASSSQNYEQYF. CDR3 sequence (DNA): TGTGCCAGCAGCTCCCAGAACTACGAGCAGTACTTC. Supplemented by reference TRBV7-9 and TRBJ2-7, the full variable domain reads DTGVSQNPRHKITKRGQNVTFRCDPISEHNRLYWYRQTLGQGPEFLTYFQNEAQLEKSRLLSDRFSAERPKGSFSTLEIQRTEQGDSAMYLCASSSQNYEQYFGPGTRLTVT.

V usage is TRBV28 and J usage is TRBJ2-2, with D maybe TRBD1 (5 bases). The length of the CDR3 is 15 residues. V dropped 10 bases and J dropped 4 bases, with 19 bases sitting between them. CDR1 MDHEN and CDR2 SYDVKM come from the germline V gene. The CDR3, as DNA: TGTGCCACCACTTTGCCGCCAGGGCCCACCGGGGAGCTGTTTTTT. Translating it yields CATTLPPGPTGELFF.

The V call is TRBV9, the J call TRBJ2-2, with 9 bases that match TRBD1. Unmatched junction bases numbered 4, after V lost 0 bases and J lost 4 bases. Germline loops: CDR1 SGDLS, CDR2 YYNGEE. The CDR3 runs 16 residues. This chain's CDR3 is CASSVAGTGTTGELFF. The CDR3 bases are TGTGCCAGCAGCGTAGCCGGGACAGGGACCACCGGGGAGCTGTTTTTT.

The V call is TRBV18, the J call TRBJ2-7, with a weak D call TRBD1 (6 bases). The V gene's germline CDR1 is KGHSH and CDR2 LQKENI. The germline V and J ends were trimmed by 4 bases and 0 bases, with 16 bases remaining between them. This CDR3 region has 16 residues. This chain's CDR3 is CASSQGQRISSYEQYF. The CDR3 DNA follows: TGTGCCAGCTCACAAGGACAGCGCATCAGCTCCTACGAGCAGTACTTC.

This sequence joins TRBV7-9 and TRBJ2-3, with 13 bases fitting TRBD2. The V gene end was trimmed by 0 bases and the J gene end by 3 bases; junction bases not matched to a gene: 6. In germline, CDR1 is SEHNR, CDR2 FQNEAQ (reference sequence). The length of the CDR3 is 18 residues. Here the CDR3 reads CASSLALWTSGSTDTQYF. The CDR3 nucleotides are TGTGCCAGCAGCTTAGCGCTCTGGACTAGCGGGAGTACAGATACGCAGTATTTT.

The rearrangement joins TRBV7-9 to TRBJ2-3; 12 bases align to TRBD2. This CDR3 comprises 19 residues. V lost 5 bases and J lost 4; bases outside the gene matches: 16. CDR1 and CDR2 (germline): SEHNR, FQNEAQ (reference sequence). The CDR3 region has the DNA TGTGCCAGCAGCCCCCCCCCGCGACTAGCGGGAGCTAGCCCAGATACGCAGTATTTT. Residues: CASSPPPRLAGASPDTQYF.

This chain joins TRBV13 and TRBJ1-1; D is unclear. The CDR3 is 15 amino acids. V was cut by 7 bases and J by 11 bases, with 26 bases left in between. Germline V gene sequence: CDR1 PRHDT, CDR2 FYEKMQ (reference sequence). The CDR3 bases are TGTGCCAGCACCCCTCTTCTACTCGGATTCGATGGGGCTTTCTTT. Its translation: CASTPLLLGFDGAFF. The whole variable domain, remainder taken from reference TRBV13 and TRBJ1-1, is AAGVIQSPRHLIKEKRETATLKCYPIPRHDTVYWYQQGPGQDPQFLISFYEKMQSDKGSIPDRFSAQQFSDYHSELNMSSLELGDSALYFCASTPLLLGFDGAFFGQGTRLTVV.

J is TRBJ2-5 and V is TRBV28, with 7 bases matching TRBD1. Germline V gene sequence: CDR1 MDHEN, CDR2 SYDVKM. Unmatched junction bases numbered 9, after V lost 3 bases and J lost 5 bases. There are 15 residues in the CDR3. The CDR3 coding sequence is TGTGCCAGCAGTTTGAAGAATGCAGGGGGTGAGACCCAGTACTTC. Its translation: CASSLKNAGGETQYF.

V gene TRBV11-2 combines with J gene TRBJ2-1; 11 positions match TRBD1. There are 14 residues in the CDR3. The trim removed 5 bases at V and 6 bases at J, leaving 3 bases unmatched. Per the germline V gene, CDR1 is SGHAT and CDR2 is FQNNGV. In DNA form, the CDR3 reads TGTGCCAGCAGCGGGGACAGGGGGTTCAATGAGCAGTTCTTC. Translating it yields CASSGDRGFNEQFF.

V is TRBV7-9 and J is TRBJ2-1; TRBD1 matches 7 bases. This CDR3 has 18 residues. V lost 5 bases and J lost 4; bases outside the gene matches: 17. Per the germline V gene, CDR1 is SEHNR and CDR2 is FQNEAQ (reference sequence). The CDR3, as DNA: TGTGCCAGCAGCCTTGACCGAGGGGGCGGGCGGATATACAATGAGCAGTTCTTC. This codes for CASSLDRGGGRIYNEQFF.

The chain is built from TRBV29-1 and TRBJ2-6, with a possible D match to TRBD1 (5 bases). Per germline, CDR1 SQVTM and CDR2 ANQGSEA. The V and J ends lost 3 bases and 2 bases respectively, with 11 bases between them. This CDR3 spans 15 amino acids. The DNA of the CDR3 is TGCAGCGTTGACCCAGACAGAGCTGGGGCCAACGTCCTGACTTTC. Its translation: CSVDPDRAGANVLTF.

The CDR3 DNA sequence: TGTGCCAGCAGTTTTTTTCCTTTTGCCGGGGACAGGGGGTATGGCTACACCTTC. Translating gives CASSFFPFAGDRGYGYTF. The V call is TRBV27, the J call TRBJ1-2; 11 positions agree with TRBD1. The CDR3 sequence is 18 residues long. Germline values: CDR1 MNHEY, CDR2 SMNVEV (reference sequence). Trimming cost V 3 bases and J 5 bases; bases outside gene matches: 14.

The chain uses TRBV29-1 and TRBJ1-2; D ambiguous. Between the trimmed V and J ends, which lost 6 bases and 7 bases, there was a span of 30 bases. This CDR3 is built from 17 residues. Germline V gene lookup returns CDR1 SQVTM and CDR2 ANQGSEA. CDR3 sequence reads: CSVPSEVEGVRLRGYTF. The CDR3 bases are TGCAGCGTCCCTAGCGAGGTGGAGGGTGTTAGGTTGCGTGGCTACACCTTC.

The V call is TRBV4-3, the J call TRBJ1-2; TRBD1 aligns across 9 bases. The germline V gene has CDR1 LGHNA and CDR2 YSLEER. The CDR3 sequence is 16 residues long. Trimming at V came to 1 base and at J to 8 bases, leaving 11 bases not matched to a gene. The CDR3 region is CASSQALFGQGRGYTF. CDR3 bases: TGCGCCAGCAGCCAAGCGCTGTTCGGACAGGGGCGGGGCTACACCTTC.

V and J are TRBV9 and TRBJ2-1; a weak D match, TRBD2 (6 bases). The germline V gene has CDR1 SGDLS and CDR2 YYNGEE. With 3 bases removed from V and 3 bases from J, the gap between germline ends came to 19 bases. There are 17 residues in the CDR3. CDR3 sequence reads: CASSALEWRDRYNEQFF. The CDR3 region has the DNA TGTGCCAGCAGCGCTTTAGAGTGGCGGGATCGCTACAATGAGCAGTTCTTC.

In its sample, this clone was seen a few times. The DNA of the CDR3 is TGCGCCAGCAGTGAGTCTTGGGGGTCTGAAGCTTTCTTT. Protein: CASSESWGSEAFF. The chain has TRBV10-2 and TRBJ1-1; D is perhaps TRBD1 (5 bases). With 0 bases removed from V and 6 bases from J, the gap between germline ends came to 8 bases. This CDR3 spans 13 amino acids. Looked up from germline, CDR1 is WSHSY and CDR2 is SAAADI.

The genes are TRBV15 and TRBJ1-2; 9 bases agree with TRBD1. V gave up 3 bases and J gave up 6 bases; unmatched junction bases: 2. The CDR3 is 13 residues long. The germline V gene has CDR1 LNHNV and CDR2 YYDKDF (reference sequence). The CDR3 DNA reads TGTGCCACCAGCAGGACAGGGGGTAATGGCTACACCTTC. Translation: CATSRTGGNGYTF.

This sequence joins TRBV27 and TRBJ1-5, with D uncertain. This CDR3 comprises 14 residues. V dropped 6 bases and J dropped 5 bases, with 14 bases sitting between them. Germline lookup yields CDR1 MNHEY and CDR2 SMNVEV (reference sequence). This CDR3 is CASRLFFRDQPQHF. The CDR3 DNA reads TGTGCCAGCAGGTTGTTCTTCCGCGATCAGCCCCAGCATTTT.